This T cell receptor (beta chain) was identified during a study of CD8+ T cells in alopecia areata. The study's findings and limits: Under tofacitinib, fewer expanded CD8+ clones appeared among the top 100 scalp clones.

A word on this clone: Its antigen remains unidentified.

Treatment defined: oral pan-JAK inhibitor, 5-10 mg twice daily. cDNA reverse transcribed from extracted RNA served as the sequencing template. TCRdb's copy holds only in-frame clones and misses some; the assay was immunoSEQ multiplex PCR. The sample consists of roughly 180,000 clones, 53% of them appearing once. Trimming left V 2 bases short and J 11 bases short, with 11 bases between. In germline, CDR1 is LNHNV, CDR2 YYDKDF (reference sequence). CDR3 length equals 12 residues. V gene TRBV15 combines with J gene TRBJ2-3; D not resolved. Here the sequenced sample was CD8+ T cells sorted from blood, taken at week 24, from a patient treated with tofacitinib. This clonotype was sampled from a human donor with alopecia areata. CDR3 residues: CATSRPPGLQYF. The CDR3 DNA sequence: TGTGCCACCAGCAGACCCCCCGGGTTGCAGTATTTT.